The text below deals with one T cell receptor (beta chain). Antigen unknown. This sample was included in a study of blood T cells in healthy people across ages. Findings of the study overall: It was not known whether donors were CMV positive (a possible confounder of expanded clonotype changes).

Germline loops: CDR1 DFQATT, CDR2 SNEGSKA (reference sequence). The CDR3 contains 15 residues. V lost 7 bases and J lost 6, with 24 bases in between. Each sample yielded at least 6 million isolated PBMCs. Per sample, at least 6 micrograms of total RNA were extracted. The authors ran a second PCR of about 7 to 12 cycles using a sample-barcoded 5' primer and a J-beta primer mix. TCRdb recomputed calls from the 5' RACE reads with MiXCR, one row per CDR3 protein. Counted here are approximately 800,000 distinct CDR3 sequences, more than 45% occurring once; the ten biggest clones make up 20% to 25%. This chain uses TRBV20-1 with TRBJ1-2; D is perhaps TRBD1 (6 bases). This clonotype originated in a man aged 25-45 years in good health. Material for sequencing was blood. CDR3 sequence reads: CSGYSHRDWFDGYTF. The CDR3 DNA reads TGCAGTGGTTACTCGCACAGGGATTGGTTTGATGGCTACACCTTC.